A single sample gave rise to the 16 T cell receptor beta chains below, sequenced in a study of T cell responses to AZD1222 COVID-19 vaccine. Method: immunoSEQ multiplex PCR; TCRdb's copy keeps in-frame clones and lacks some. The sample consists of over 100,000 clones, more than 85% of them appearing once. Here the sequenced sample was peripheral blood, taken on day 0 of AZD1222 vaccination. The receptors shown here come from an adult in good health.

The J gene is TRBJ2-2, the V gene TRBV7-2; maybe TRBD1 (6 bases). The germline V gene encodes CDR1 SGHTA and CDR2 FQGNSA. V lost 3 bases, J lost 4 bases, and 12 bases lay in between. CDR3 length: 15 amino acids. The CDR3 nucleotides are TGTGCCAGCAGCTTTCTTGGCAGGGGCACCGGGGAGCTGTTTTTT. Residues: CASSFLGRGTGELFF. The full variable domain, in which reference TRBV7-2 and TRBJ2-2 provide the parts outside the CDR3, is GAGVSQSPSNKVTEKGKDVELRCDPISGHTALYWYRQSLGQGLEFLIYFQGNSAPDKSGLPSDRFSAERTGGSVSTLTIQRTQQEDSAVYLCASSFLGRGTGELFFGEGSRLTVL.

CDR3 region: CASSLPDRGVREQYF. CDR3 coding DNA: TGTGCCAGCAGCTTGCCCGACAGGGGGGTTCGTGAGCAGTACTTC. The V gene is TRBV5-4, the J gene TRBJ2-7; 9 nucleotides agree with TRBD1. Germline CDR1 and CDR2: SGHNT and YYREEE (reference sequence). CDR3 length: 15 amino acids. Trimming took 1 base from V and 7 from J; bases not matched to a gene: 9.

The chain employs TRBV6-1 and TRBJ2-3, with D maybe TRBD1 (5 bases). Between the trimmed V and J ends, which lost 1 base and 0 bases, there was a span of 23 bases. In germline, CDR1 is MNHNS, CDR2 SASEGT. This CDR3 comprises 20 residues. The CDR3 DNA follows: TGTGCCAGCAGTGAAGGGACGGACATAGGGGTCCCTTTTAGCACAGATACGCAGTATTTT. Translating it yields CASSEGTDIGVPFSTDTQYF.

The genes are TRBV5-1 and TRBJ1-3; no clear D gene. Per germline, CDR1 SGHRS and CDR2 YFSETQ. V dropped 1 base and J dropped 1 base, with 18 bases sitting between them. This CDR3 has 18 amino acids. For the CDR3, the DNA is TGCGCCAGCAGCTTGAGGCCTCAAGGGAGATCATCTGGAAACACCATATATTTT. This sequence encodes CASSLRPQGRSSGNTIYF.

The J gene is TRBJ1-2, the V gene TRBV20-1; TRBD1 matches 7 bases. V dropped 1 base and J dropped 11; count of bases not matched to a gene: 4. The CDR3 has 11 residues. Germline V lookup: CDR1 DFQATT, CDR2 SNEGSKA (reference sequence). DNA for the CDR3: TGCAGTGCTAGAGGGGTCAGGGGGTACACCTTC. It yields the protein CSARGVRGYTF.

V usage is TRBV5-6 and J usage is TRBJ1-2; no clear D gene. The CDR3 covers 15 residues. The V and J ends lost 0 bases and 0 bases respectively, with 9 bases between them. In germline, CDR1 is SGHDT, CDR2 YYEEEE. The CDR3 DNA follows: TGTGCCAGCAGCTTGGATGATCTCCCTAACTATGGCTACACCTTC. Translation: CASSLDDLPNYGYTF.

The V and J genes are TRBV9 and TRBJ1-1; D is ambiguous. Trimming removed 0 bases at V and 1 base at J, with 10 bases between. The CDR3 loop spans 15 amino acids. Germline values: CDR1 SGDLS, CDR2 YYNGEE. In nucleotides, the CDR3 is TGTGCCAGCAGCGTAGTTCAGACACCGAACACTGAAGCTTTCTTT. It encodes CASSVVQTPNTEAFF.

This clone was seen only once. The J gene is TRBJ1-2, the V gene TRBV10-3; no clear D gene. V was cut by 2 bases and J by 8 bases, with 6 bases left in between. Germline V gene lookup returns CDR1 ENHRY and CDR2 SYGVKD. This CDR3 spans 11 amino acids. CDR3 region: CAISEGNGYTF. Here the CDR3 DNA reads TGTGCCATCAGTGAGGGGAACGGCTACACCTTC.

V is TRBV7-9 and J is TRBJ1-6; D uncertain. The CDR3 contains 15 residues. Germline lookup yields CDR1 SEHNR and CDR2 FQNEAQ (reference sequence). V was trimmed by 5 bases and J by 0 bases, leaving 8 bases between them. Written as DNA, the CDR3 is TGTGCCAGCAGCCGTGGGAGCTCCTATAATTCACCCCTCCACTTT. Translating it yields CASSRGSSYNSPLHF.

This sequence joins TRBV15 and TRBJ2-5, with D hard to call. The V end was cut by 1 base, the J end by 5 bases, with 11 bases between. There are 14 residues in the CDR3. Germline-derived CDR1 and CDR2 are LNHNV and YYDKDF (reference sequence). This CDR3 reads CATSRVTGRETQYF. DNA for the CDR3: TGTGCCACCAGCAGAGTAACGGGCCGGGAGACCCAGTACTTC.

V is TRBV3-1 (or the pseudogene TRBV3-2) and J is TRBJ2-2; D uncertain. This CDR3 has 14 amino acids. Trimming removed 0 bases at V and 1 base at J, with 3 bases between. Germline V gene lookup returns CDR1 LGHDT and CDR2 YNNKEL (reference sequence). In DNA form, the CDR3 reads TGTGCCAGCAGCCAAGATTGGAACACCGGGGAGCTGTTTTTT. Translated: CASSQDWNTGELFF.

V gene TRBV28 combines with J gene TRBJ1-5; a weak D match, TRBD1 (6 bases). V gave up 5 bases and J gave up 0 bases, with 17 bases separating them. CDR3 length: 17 residues. In germline, CDR1 is MDHEN, CDR2 SYDVKM. CDR3 in DNA: TGTGCCAGCAGTAACGACAGGACCCCGTATAGCAATCAGCCCCAGCATTTT. Translating it yields CASSNDRTPYSNQPQHF.

This chain connects TRBV18 to TRBJ2-5, with TRBD1 matching over 8 bases. From germline, CDR1 is KGHSH and CDR2 LQKENI. This CDR3 is 15 amino acids long. The trim removed 4 bases at V and 4 bases at J, leaving 8 bases unmatched. The CDR3 region has the DNA TGTGCCAGCTCACAAGGGCAGGGGGCCGTAGAGACCCAGTACTTC. The encoded protein is CASSQGQGAVETQYF.

This clone was picked up one time. The chain recombines TRBV7-8 with TRBJ1-6; no clear D. The V and J ends lost 5 bases and 6 bases respectively, with 8 bases between them. CDR1 SGHVS and CDR2 FQNEAQ come from the germline V gene. The CDR3 spans 13 residues. CDR3 sequence: CASSAGRNSPLHF. For the CDR3, the DNA is TGTGCCAGCAGCGCTGGGCGTAATTCACCCCTCCACTTT.

Notes on this clone: Other DNA variants within this sample encode the same CDR3. The chain recombines TRBV5-1 with TRBJ2-7, with TRBD1 matching over 8 bases. Germline CDR1 and CDR2: SGHRS and YFSETQ. CDR3 size: 14 residues. Trimming took 2 bases from V and 4 from J; bases not matched to a gene: 5. In nucleotides, the CDR3 is TGCGCCAGCAGCTTTGGACAGGGTTCATACGAGCAGTACTTC. Protein sequence: CASSFGQGSYEQYF.

The CDR3 here is CAWSVQDQETQYF. CDR3 sequence (DNA): TGTGCCTGGAGTGTGCAGGACCAAGAGACCCAGTACTTC. This chain uses TRBV30 with TRBJ2-5; D call uncertain. Trimming removed 0 bases at V and 0 bases at J, with 5 bases between. The CDR3 covers 13 residues. Germline values: CDR1 GTSNPN, CDR2 SVGIG (reference sequence).